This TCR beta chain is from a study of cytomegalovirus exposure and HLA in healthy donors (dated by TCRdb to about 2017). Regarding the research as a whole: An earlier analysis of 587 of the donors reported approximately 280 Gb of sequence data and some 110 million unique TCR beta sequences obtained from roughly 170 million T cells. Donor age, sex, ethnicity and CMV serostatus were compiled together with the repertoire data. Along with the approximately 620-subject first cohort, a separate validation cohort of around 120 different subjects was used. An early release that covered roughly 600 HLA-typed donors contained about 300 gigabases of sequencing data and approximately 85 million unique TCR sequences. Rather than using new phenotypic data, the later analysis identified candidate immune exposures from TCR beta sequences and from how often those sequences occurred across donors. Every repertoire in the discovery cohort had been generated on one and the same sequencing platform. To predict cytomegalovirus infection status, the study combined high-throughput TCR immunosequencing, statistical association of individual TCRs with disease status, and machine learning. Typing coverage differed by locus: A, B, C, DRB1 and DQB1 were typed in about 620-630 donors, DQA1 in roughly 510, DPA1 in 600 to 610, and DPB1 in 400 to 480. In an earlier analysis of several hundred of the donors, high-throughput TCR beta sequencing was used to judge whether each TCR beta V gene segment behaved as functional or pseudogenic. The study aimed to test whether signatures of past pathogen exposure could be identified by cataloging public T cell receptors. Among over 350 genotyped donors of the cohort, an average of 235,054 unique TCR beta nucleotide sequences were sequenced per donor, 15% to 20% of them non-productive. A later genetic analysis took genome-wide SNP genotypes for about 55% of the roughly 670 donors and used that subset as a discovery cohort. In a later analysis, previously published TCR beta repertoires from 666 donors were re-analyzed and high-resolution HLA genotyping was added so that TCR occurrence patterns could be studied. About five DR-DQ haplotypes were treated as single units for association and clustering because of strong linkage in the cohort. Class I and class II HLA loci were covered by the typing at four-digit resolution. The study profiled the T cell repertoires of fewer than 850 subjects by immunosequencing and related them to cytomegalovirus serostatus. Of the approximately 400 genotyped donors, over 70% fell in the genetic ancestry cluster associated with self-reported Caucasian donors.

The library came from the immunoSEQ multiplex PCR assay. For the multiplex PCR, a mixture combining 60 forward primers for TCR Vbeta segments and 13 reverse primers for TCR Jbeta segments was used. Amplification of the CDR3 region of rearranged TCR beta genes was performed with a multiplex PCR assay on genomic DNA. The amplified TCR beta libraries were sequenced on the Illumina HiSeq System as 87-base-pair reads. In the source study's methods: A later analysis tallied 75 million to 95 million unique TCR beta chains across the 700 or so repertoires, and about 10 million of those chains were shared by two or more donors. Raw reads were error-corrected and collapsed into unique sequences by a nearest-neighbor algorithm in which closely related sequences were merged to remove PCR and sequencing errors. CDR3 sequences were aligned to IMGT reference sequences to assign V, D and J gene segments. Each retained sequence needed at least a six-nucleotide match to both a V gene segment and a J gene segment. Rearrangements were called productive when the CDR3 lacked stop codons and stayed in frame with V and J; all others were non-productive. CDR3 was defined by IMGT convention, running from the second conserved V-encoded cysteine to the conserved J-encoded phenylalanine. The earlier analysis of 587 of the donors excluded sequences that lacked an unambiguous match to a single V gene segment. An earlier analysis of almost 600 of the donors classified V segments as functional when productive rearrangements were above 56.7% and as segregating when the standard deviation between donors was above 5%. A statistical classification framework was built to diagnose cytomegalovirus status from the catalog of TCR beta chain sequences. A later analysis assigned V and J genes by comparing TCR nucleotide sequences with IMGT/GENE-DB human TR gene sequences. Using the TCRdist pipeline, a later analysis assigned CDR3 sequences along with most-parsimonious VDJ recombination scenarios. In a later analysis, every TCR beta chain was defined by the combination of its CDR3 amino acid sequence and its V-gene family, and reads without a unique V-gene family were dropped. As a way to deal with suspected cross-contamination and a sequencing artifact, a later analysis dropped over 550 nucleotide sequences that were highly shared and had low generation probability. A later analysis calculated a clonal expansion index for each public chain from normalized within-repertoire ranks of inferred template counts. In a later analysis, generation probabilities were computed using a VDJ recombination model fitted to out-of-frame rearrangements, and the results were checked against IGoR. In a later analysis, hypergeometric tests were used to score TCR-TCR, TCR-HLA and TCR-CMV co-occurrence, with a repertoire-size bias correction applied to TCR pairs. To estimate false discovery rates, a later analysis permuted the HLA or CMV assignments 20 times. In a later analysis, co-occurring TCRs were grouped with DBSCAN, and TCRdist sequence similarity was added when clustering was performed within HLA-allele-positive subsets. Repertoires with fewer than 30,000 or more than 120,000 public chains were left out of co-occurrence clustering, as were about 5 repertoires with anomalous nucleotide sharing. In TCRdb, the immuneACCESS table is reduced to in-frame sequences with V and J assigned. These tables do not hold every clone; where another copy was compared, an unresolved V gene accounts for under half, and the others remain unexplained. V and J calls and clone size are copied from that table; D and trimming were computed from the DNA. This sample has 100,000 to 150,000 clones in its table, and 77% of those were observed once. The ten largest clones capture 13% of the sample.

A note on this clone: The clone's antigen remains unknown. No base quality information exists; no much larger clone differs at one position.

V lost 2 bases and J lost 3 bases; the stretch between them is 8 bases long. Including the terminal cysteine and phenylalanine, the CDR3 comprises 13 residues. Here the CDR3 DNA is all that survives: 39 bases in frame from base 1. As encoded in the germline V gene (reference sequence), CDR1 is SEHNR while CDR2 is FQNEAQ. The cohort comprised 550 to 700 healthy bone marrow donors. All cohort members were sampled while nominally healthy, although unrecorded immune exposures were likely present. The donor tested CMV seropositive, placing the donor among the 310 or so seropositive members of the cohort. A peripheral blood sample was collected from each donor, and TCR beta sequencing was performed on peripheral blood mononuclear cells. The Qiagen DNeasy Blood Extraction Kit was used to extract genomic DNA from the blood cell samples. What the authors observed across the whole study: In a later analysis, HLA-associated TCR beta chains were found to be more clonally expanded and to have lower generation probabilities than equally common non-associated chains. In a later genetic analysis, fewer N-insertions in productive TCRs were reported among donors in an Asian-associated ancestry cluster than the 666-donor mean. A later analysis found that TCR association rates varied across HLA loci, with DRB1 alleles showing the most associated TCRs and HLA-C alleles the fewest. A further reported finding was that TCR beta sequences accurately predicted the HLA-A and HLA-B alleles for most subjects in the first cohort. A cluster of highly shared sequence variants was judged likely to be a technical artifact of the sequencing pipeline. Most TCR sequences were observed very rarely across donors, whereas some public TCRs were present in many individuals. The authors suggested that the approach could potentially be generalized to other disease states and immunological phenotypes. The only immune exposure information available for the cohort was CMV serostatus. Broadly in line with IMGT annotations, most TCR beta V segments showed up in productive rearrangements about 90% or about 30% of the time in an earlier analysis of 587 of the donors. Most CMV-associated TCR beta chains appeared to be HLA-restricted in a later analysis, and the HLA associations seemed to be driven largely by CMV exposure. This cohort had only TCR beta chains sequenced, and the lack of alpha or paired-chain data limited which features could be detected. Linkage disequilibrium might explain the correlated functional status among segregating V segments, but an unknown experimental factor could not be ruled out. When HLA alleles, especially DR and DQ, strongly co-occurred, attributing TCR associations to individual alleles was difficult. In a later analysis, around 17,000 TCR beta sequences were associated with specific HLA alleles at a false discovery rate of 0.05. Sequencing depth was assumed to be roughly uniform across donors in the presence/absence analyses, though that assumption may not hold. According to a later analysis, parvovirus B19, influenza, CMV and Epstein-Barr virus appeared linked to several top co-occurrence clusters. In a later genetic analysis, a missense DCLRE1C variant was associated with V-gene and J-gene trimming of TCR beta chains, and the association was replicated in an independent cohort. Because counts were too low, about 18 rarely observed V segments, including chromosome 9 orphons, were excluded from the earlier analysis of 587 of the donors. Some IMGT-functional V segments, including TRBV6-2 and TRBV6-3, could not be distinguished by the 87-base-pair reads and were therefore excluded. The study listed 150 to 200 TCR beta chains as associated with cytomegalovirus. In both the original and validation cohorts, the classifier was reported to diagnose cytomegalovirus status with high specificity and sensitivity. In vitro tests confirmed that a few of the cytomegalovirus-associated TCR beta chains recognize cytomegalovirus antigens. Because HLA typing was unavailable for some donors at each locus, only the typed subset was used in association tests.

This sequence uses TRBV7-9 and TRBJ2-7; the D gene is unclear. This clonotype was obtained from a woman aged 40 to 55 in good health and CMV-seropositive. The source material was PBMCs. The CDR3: CASSLRNGYEQYF. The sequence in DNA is TGTGCCAGCAGCTTAAGAAACGGCTACGAGCAGTACTTC.